This TCR beta chain is from a study of blood T cell repertoires in COVID-19. In the study overall: The study drew acute and convalescent COVID-19 samples from the United States, Italy and Spain.

As handled by the study authors: Reference gene primer amplification yielded estimated nucleated cell counts. Generated by immunoSEQ multiplex PCR, the TCRdb table keeps only in-frame clones and is missing some. The V and J calls and clone size are taken from that table; D and trimming were inferred from the DNA. The sample has a few hundred thousand clones; about 88% are singletons. Germline-derived CDR1 and CDR2 are SQVTM and ANQGSEA. This CDR3 comprises 14 residues. Trimming stripped 2 bases from V and 1 base from J, with 11 bases between. Assignments of participants to cohorts depended upon their own reported clinical history.

The V and J genes are TRBV29-1 and TRBJ1-1; TRBD1 is a possible D gene (5 bases). This clonotype was obtained from a woman younger than 45 who had recovered from COVID-19. The specimen sequenced was PBMCs or T cells enriched from blood (not recorded which). The CDR3 spells CSVELQGRNTEAFF. CDR3 nucleotide sequence: TGCAGCGTTGAACTCCAGGGCAGGAACACTGAAGCTTTCTTT. Full variable domain (remainder filled in from reference TRBV29-1 and TRBJ1-1): SAVISQKPSRDICQRGTSLTIQCQVDSQVTMMFWYRQQPGQSLTLIATANQGSEATYESGFVIDKFPISRPNLTFSTLTVSNMSPEDSSIYLCSVELQGRNTEAFFGQGTRLTVV.